Below, one TCR beta chain is given with its context. Its antigen is as yet unknown. Through MiXCR, TCRdb re-clonotyped the PCR reads. The sample has 35,000 to 50,000 clones, around 16% seen once. This sample is drawn from a study of metastatic and nonmetastatic thyroid tumors. At the level of the study: Malignant thyroid and benign thyroid patients provided blood and tumor or nodule tissue whose repertoires were compared.

Before thyroid surgery, none of the patients had received any treatment. General study points: Patients with malignant thyroid tumors reportedly had significantly higher TCR beta diversity than those with benign nodules, in blood and tumor.

Germline CDR1 reads DFQATT; CDR2 reads SNEGSKA (reference sequence). V was shortened by 1 base and J by 0 bases, with 22 bases between the two germline ends. The CDR3 extends over 18 amino acids. The sequencing sample was made of tumor tissue. The receptor's source is a female donor with papillary thyroid cancer or a benign thyroid nodule (not recorded which). Some clones in this sample may be carry-over from other donors' samples. The rearrangement joins TRBV20-1 to TRBJ2-7, with D unclear. CDR3 residues: CSARGPLWGDFLSYEQYF. CDR3 in DNA: TGCAGTGCTAGAGGCCCCTTGTGGGGTGACTTTCTCTCCTACGAGCAGTACTTC.